The 30 T cell receptor beta chains in this list originate from one sample, sequenced in a study of CD8 T cells in Susac syndrome (dated by TCRdb to the late 2010s). Library method: the immunoSEQ multiplex PCR assay. RNA was extracted with the RNeasy kit and about 0.5 to 1 ug was reverse transcribed using random hexamers. The raw public reads went through TCRdb reprocessing: fastp at Q25, MiXCR clone calling, in-frame beta chains kept. Every distinct CDR3 protein forms one entry, paired with its most common genes and DNA. Recorded for this sample are 150,000 to 250,000 distinct CDR3 sequences; about 95% of them occurred a single time. The ten biggest clones cover approximately 0.097% of the sample. Sequencing input: CD4+ T cells from PBMCs. These receptor sequences come from a human donor with multiple sclerosis.

The chain has TRBV29-1 and TRBJ2-7; tentatively, D is TRBD1 or TRBD2 (5 bases each). V was shortened by 4 bases and J by 3 bases, with 10 bases between the two germline ends. The CDR3 is 12 residues long. Germline V lookup: CDR1 SQVTM, CDR2 ANQGSEA. The CDR3 reads CSVVGTGYEQYF. The DNA of the CDR3 is TGCAGCGTTGTGGGGACGGGCTACGAGCAGTACTTC.

The DNA for the CDR3 is TGTGCCAGCAGCCCCCGGGACGACTCCTACGAGCAGTACTTC. This codes for CASSPRDDSYEQYF. The chain couples TRBV21-1 to TRBJ2-7; TRBD1, the table's D call, lacks a check against the DNA. TRBV21-1 is given as a pseudogene. This CDR3 contains 14 residues.

The J gene is TRBJ2-6, the V gene TRBV25-1; no clear D gene. CDR3 size: 14 residues. V was pared by 3 bases and J by 0 bases, with 3 bases between. From germline, CDR1 is MGHDK and CDR2 SYGVNS. The CDR3, as DNA: TGTGCCAGCAGTGAGGCCTCTGGGGCCAACGTCCTGACTTTC. The encoded protein is CASSEASGANVLTF.

The chain uses TRBV7-3 and TRBJ2-5; 8 nucleotides align to TRBD1. CDR3 size: 15 residues. Germline trimming cut 2 bases from V and 0 bases from J; bases unmatched to any gene: 2. The germline gives CDR1 SGHTA, CDR2 FQGTGA. The CDR3 bases are TGTGCCAGCAGCTTAGGACAGGGTCACCAAGAGACCCAGTACTTC. Encoded protein: CASSLGQGHQETQYF. The full variable domain, completed using reference TRBV7-3 and TRBJ2-5, is GAGVSQTPSNKVTEKGKYVELRCDPISGHTALYWYRQSLGQGPEFLIYFQGTGAADDSGLPNDRFFAVRPEGSVSTLKIQRTERGDSAVYLCASSLGQGHQETQYFGPGTRLLVL.

The gene calls are TRBV4-2 and TRBJ2-5; a weak D match, TRBD2 (6 bases). This CDR3 has 18 amino acids. Germline values: CDR1 LGHNA, CDR2 YNFKEQ. Trimming left V 0 bases short and J 4 bases short, with 21 bases between. The CDR3 region has the DNA TGTGCCAGCAGCCAAGAGGATATTCTAGGAGGACTAAGAGAGACCCAGTACTTC. It yields the protein CASSQEDILGGLRETQYF.

V usage is TRBV20-1 and J usage is TRBJ1-5, with D unclear. Germline lookup yields CDR1 DFQATT and CDR2 SNEGSKA (reference sequence). Deletions cut 0 bases from V and 4 bases from J, with 7 bases between. This CDR3 contains 13 residues. CDR3 DNA sequence: TGCAGTGCTAGAGATCACAATAATCAGCCCCAGCATTTT. Protein product: CSARDHNNQPQHF.

The table lists this clonotype with a count of one. The V and J genes are TRBV20-1 and TRBJ2-7; a possible D gene is TRBD2 (6 bases). CDR3 length: 13 residues. Germline CDR1 DFQATT, CDR2 SNEGSKA (reference sequence). V was clipped by 2 bases and J by 2 bases, with 10 bases between them. Written as DNA, the CDR3 is TGCAGTGCTAGACGGCGGGGAACCTACGAGCAGTACTTC. Protein sequence: CSARRRGTYEQYF.

The chain couples TRBV20-1 to TRBJ2-3; D call uncertain. V shed 3 bases and J shed 0 bases, with 13 bases lying between them. The germline V gene encodes CDR1 DFQATT and CDR2 SNEGSKA (reference sequence). The CDR3 sequence is 15 residues long. CDR3 sequence reads: CSASPTETSTDTQYF. Here the CDR3 DNA reads TGCAGTGCTAGTCCTACCGAAACTAGCACAGATACGCAGTATTTT.

The genes are TRBV18 and TRBJ2-7, with D possibly matching TRBD2 (6 bases). Germline V CDR1 and CDR2: KGHSH, LQKENI. Trimming left V 1 base short and J 6 bases short, with 16 bases between. The CDR3 spans 15 residues. CDR3 nucleotide sequence: TGTGCCAGCTCACCACGCGGCGGGAATCAGGGCGAGCAGTACTTC. Protein product: CASSPRGGNQGEQYF.

The genes are TRBV2 and TRBJ1-5; TRBD1 matches at 7 bases. Losses at the gene ends were 6 bases for V and 4 bases for J; bases not matched to a gene: 3. The CDR3 length is 13 residues. Germline V gives CDR1 SNHLY, CDR2 FYNNEI. CDR3 in amino acids: CASRRDRNQPQHF. In DNA, the CDR3 is TGTGCCAGCAGGCGGGACAGAAATCAGCCCCAGCATTTT. The full variable domain, completed using reference TRBV2 and TRBJ1-5, is EPEVTQTPSHQVTQMGQEVILRCVPISNHLYFYWYRQILGQKVEFLVSFYNNEISEKSEIFDDQFSVERPDGSNFTLKIRSTKLEDSAMYFCASRRDRNQPQHFGDGTRLSIL.

The V and J genes are TRBV10-3 and TRBJ2-5, with 7 bases identical to TRBD2. The CDR3 runs 12 residues. Per germline, CDR1 ENHRY and CDR2 SYGVKD. V trimming: 4 bases; J trimming: 4 bases; junction bases outside the gene matches: 0. This CDR3 is CAISGGGETQYF. In nucleotides, the CDR3 is TGTGCCATCAGTGGGGGGGGAGAGACCCAGTACTTC.

The chain is built from TRBV21-1 and TRBJ1-6. TRBV21-1 is recorded as a pseudogene. The CDR3 consists of 15 residues. The CDR3: CASRPEGGKNSPLHF. For the CDR3, the DNA is TGTGCCAGCCGGCCGGAGGGCGGAAAGAATTCACCCCTCCACTTT.

The V gene is TRBV5-1, the J gene TRBJ2-3; 8 bases agree with TRBD1. Germline V CDR1 and CDR2: SGHRS, YFSETQ. This CDR3 is 15 amino acids long. The junction had 7 bases not matched to a gene; V was cut back by 1 base and J by 6 bases. The chain's CDR3 is CASSLWDRRYDTQYF. The CDR3 bases are TGCGCCAGCAGCTTGTGGGACAGGCGGTATGATACGCAGTATTTT.

The CDR3 nucleotides read TGTGCCAGCAGTTCTCAGGGGTGGTATGGCTACACCTTC. Translated: CASSSQGWYGYTF. The rearrangement links TRBV12-3 or TRBV12-4 to TRBJ1-2; D is perhaps TRBD1 (6 bases). The CDR3 is 13 residues long. Trimming pared 4 bases from V and 5 bases from J, leaving 11 bases between.

CDR3 nucleotide sequence: TGTGCCAGCAGTTTATACAGGGGAGCTAACTATGGCTACACCTTC. Translation: CASSLYRGANYGYTF. The chain is built from TRBV27 and TRBJ1-2; 7 bases match TRBD1. The CDR3 sequence is 15 residues long. Trimming removed 1 base from V and 0 bases from J; junction bases left unmatched: 2. Germline lookup yields CDR1 MNHEY and CDR2 SMNVEV (reference sequence).

This CDR3 reads CSAPRQGENIQYF. The CDR3 region has the DNA TGCAGTGCCCCCCGGCAGGGGGAAAACATTCAGTACTTC. The chain joins TRBV20-1 to TRBJ2-4, with 7 bases aligning to TRBD1. The CDR3 runs 13 residues. The V and J ends lost 6 bases and 5 bases, in that order; junction bases with no gene match: 7. The V gene's germline CDR1 is DFQATT and CDR2 SNEGSKA (reference sequence).

This clonotype appeared once. The CDR3: CSARDAGGGETQYF. CDR3 nucleotide sequence: TGCAGTGCTAGAGATGCGGGGGGAGGAGAGACCCAGTACTTC. This chain connects TRBV20-1 to TRBJ2-5, with 8 positions matching TRBD2. Germline V gene lookup returns CDR1 DFQATT and CDR2 SNEGSKA (reference sequence). The CDR3 extends over 14 amino acids. The ends lost 0 bases at V and 4 bases at J; junction bases unmatched: 4.

The V and J genes are TRBV12-3 or TRBV12-4 and TRBJ1-5; D unresolved. The CDR3 extends over 13 amino acids. V was trimmed by 7 bases and J by 7 bases, leaving 14 bases between them. The CDR3 reads CASTLKAGQPQHF. In DNA form, the CDR3 reads TGTGCCAGCACCCTTAAGGCGGGCCAGCCCCAGCATTTT.

The CDR3 region is CATRAGAYNEQFF. CDR3 bases: TGTGCCACCAGAGCGGGAGCCTACAATGAGCAGTTCTTC. The V and J genes are TRBV24-1 and TRBJ2-1; TRBD2 aligns across 8 bases. Trimming removed 7 bases from V and 2 bases from J; junction bases left unmatched: 0. Germline V CDR1 and CDR2: KGHDR, SFDVKD. CDR3 length equals 13 residues.

The rearrangement joins TRBV29-1 to TRBJ1-5; possibly TRBD1 for D (6 bases). Between the trimmed V and J ends, which lost 6 bases and 3 bases, there was a span of 18 bases. Per germline, CDR1 SQVTM and CDR2 ANQGSEA. This CDR3 spans 15 amino acids. The CDR3 nucleotides are TGCAGCGTCCGCCTCCAGGGGAGCTCCAATCAGCCCCAGCATTTT. Amino acid sequence: CSVRLQGSSNQPQHF.

The rearrangement links TRBV5-1 to TRBJ2-7; 9 nucleotides align to TRBD2. The V and J ends lost 4 bases and 2 bases, in that order; junction bases with no gene match: 4. This CDR3 spans 14 amino acids. Germline V gene lookup returns CDR1 SGHRS and CDR2 YFSETQ. CDR3 sequence (DNA): TGCGCCAGCAGCGTAGCGGGAGCCCCCTACGAGCAGTACTTC. It yields the protein CASSVAGAPYEQYF.

The gene calls are TRBV18 and TRBJ1-1; unclear D gene. Germline V CDR1 and CDR2: KGHSH, LQKENI. Trimming left V 5 bases short and J 0 bases short, with 10 bases between. The CDR3 spans 14 residues. The CDR3 sequence is CASSNGELNTEAFF. The CDR3 DNA reads as TGTGCCAGCTCAAATGGGGAGTTGAACACTGAAGCTTTCTTT.

This chain joins TRBV14 and TRBJ2-7; 7 bases are shared with TRBD2. The V segment lost 8 bases and the J segment 1 base; nucleotides outside the gene matches: 11. Germline V lookup: CDR1 SGHDN, CDR2 FVKESK. CDR3 length equals 15 residues. The CDR3 sequence is CASSGGRAGSYEQYF. The CDR3 region has the DNA TGTGCCAGCTCTGGTGGGAGGGCCGGATCCTACGAGCAGTACTTC.

The chain uses TRBV29-1 and TRBJ2-1, with D perhaps being TRBD1 or TRBD2 (5 bases each). The V and J ends lost 5 bases and 5 bases respectively, with 13 bases between them. The CDR3 runs to 13 residues. CDR1 SQVTM and CDR2 ANQGSEA come from the germline V gene. The CDR3: CSVSRGVHNEQFF. Here the CDR3 DNA reads TGCAGCGTTAGTAGAGGGGTTCACAATGAGCAGTTCTTC.

The rearrangement joins TRBV18 to TRBJ2-5, with D possibly matching TRBD2 (5 bases). This CDR3 is built from 14 residues. Germline V gene data show CDR1 as KGHSH and CDR2 as LQKENI. The V gene lost 6 bases and the J gene lost 4 bases, with 15 bases spanning the gap. The CDR3 region is CASSRTIEGETQYF. For the CDR3, the DNA is TGTGCCAGCTCCCGCACGATTGAGGGAGAGACCCAGTACTTC.

This rearrangement joins TRBV23-1 to TRBJ1-5; D not resolved. TRBV23-1 is noted as an ORF with a role that remains uncertain. V lost 0 bases and J 0 bases, leaving 9 bases between the germline ends. The CDR3 extends over 16 amino acids. CDR3 nucleotide sequence: TGCGCCAGCAGTCAATCGGCGCGGGCTAGCAATCAGCCCCAGCATTTT. Translation gives CASSQSARASNQPQHF.

The genes are TRBV20-1 and TRBJ1-1; D possibly corresponds to TRBD1 (5 bases). Germline loops: CDR1 DFQATT, CDR2 SNEGSKA (reference sequence). V lost 6 bases and J 1 base, leaving 9 bases between the germline ends. There are 12 residues in the CDR3. In nucleotides, the CDR3 is TGCAGTGCAAACACAGGGAACACTGAAGCTTTCTTT. This gives the protein CSANTGNTEAFF.

This sequence joins TRBV29-1 and TRBJ2-2; D is undetermined. Germline lookup yields CDR1 SQVTM and CDR2 ANQGSEA. With 6 bases removed from V and 0 bases from J, the gap between germline ends came to 5 bases. This CDR3 has 12 amino acids. CDR3 coding DNA: TGCAGCGTGGTTCCGAACACCGGGGAGCTGTTTTTT. Protein: CSVVPNTGELFF.

V is TRBV6-5 and J is TRBJ1-5; D ambiguous. The CDR3 extends over 14 amino acids. CDR1 is MNHEY, CDR2 SVGAGI, per germline. The V end lost 2 bases, the J end lost 4 bases, and 9 bases lay between the germline ends. The CDR3 reads CASSYGQFNQPQHF. CDR3 nucleotides: TGTGCCAGCAGTTACGGGCAGTTTAATCAGCCCCAGCATTTT.

The V call is TRBV6-6, the J call TRBJ2-5, with TRBD2 identical over 9 bases. This CDR3 is built from 14 residues. The germline gives CDR1 MNHNY, CDR2 SVGAGI (reference sequence). V gave up 6 bases and J gave up 2 bases; unmatched junction bases: 4. The CDR3 DNA reads as TGTGCCAGCAGCTCGACTAGCGGACAAGAGACCCAGTACTTC. This gives the protein CASSSTSGQETQYF.